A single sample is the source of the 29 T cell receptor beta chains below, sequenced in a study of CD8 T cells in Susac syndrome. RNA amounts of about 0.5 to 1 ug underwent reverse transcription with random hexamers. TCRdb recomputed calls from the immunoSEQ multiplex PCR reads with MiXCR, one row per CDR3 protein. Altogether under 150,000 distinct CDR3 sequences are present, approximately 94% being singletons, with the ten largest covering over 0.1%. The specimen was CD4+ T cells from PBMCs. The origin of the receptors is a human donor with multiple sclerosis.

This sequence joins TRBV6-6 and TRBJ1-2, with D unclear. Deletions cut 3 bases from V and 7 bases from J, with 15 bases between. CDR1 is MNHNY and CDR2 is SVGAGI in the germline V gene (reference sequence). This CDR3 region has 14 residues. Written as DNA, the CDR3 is TGTGCCAGCAGTTATTTAGGGAAAGTCAGTGGCTACACCTTC. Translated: CASSYLGKVSGYTF.

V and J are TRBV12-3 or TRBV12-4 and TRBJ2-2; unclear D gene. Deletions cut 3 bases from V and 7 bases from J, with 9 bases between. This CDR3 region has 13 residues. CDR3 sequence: CASSLQLSGELFF. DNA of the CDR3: TGTGCCAGCAGTTTGCAGTTGAGCGGGGAGCTGTTTTTT.

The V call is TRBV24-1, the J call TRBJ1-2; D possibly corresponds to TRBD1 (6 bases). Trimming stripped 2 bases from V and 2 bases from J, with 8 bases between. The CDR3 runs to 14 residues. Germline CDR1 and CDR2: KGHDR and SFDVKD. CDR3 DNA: TGTGCCACCAGTGATTCTGACAGGAACTATGGCTACACCTTC. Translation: CATSDSDRNYGYTF.

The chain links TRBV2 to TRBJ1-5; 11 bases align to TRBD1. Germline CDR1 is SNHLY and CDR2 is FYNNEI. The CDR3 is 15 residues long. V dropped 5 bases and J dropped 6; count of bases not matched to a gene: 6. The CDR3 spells CASSPGQGAIQPQHF. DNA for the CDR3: TGTGCCAGCAGTCCAGGACAGGGGGCGATTCAGCCCCAGCATTTT.

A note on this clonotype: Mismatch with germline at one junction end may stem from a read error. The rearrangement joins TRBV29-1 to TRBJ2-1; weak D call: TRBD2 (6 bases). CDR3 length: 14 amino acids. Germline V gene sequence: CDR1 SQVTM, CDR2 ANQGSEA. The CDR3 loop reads CSVEGGRPYNGQFF. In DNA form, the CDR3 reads TGCAGCGTTGAAGGAGGGAGGCCTTACAATGGGCAGTTCTTC.

CDR3: CASSQGPGTSNTGELFF. In DNA form, the CDR3 reads TGCGCCAGCAGCCAAGGACCCGGGACTTCGAACACCGGGGAGCTGTTTTTT. V is TRBV4-1 and J is TRBJ2-2; maybe TRBD2 (6 bases). V shed 1 base and J shed 0 bases, with 12 bases lying between them. CDR1 is MGHRA and CDR2 is YSYEKL in the germline V gene. The CDR3 sequence is 17 residues long.

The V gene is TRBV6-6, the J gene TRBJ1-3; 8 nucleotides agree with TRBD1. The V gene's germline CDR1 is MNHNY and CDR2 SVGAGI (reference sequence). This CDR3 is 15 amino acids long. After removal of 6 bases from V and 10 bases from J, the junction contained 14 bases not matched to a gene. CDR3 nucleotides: TGTGCCAGCAGACCGGGGGGACAGGAGGCAGGAACCATATATTTT. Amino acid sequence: CASRPGGQEAGTIYF.

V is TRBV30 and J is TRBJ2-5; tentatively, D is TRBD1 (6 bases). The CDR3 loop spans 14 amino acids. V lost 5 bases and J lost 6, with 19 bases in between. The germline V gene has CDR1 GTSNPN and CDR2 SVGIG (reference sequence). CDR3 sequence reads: CAWGPSRGRKTQYF. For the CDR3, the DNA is TGTGCCTGGGGACCTAGCAGGGGCAGGAAGACCCAGTACTTC.

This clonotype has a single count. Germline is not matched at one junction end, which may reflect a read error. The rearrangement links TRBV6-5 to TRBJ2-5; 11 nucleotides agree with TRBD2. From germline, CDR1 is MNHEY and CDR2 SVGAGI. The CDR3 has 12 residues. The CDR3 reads CASSYSSGRVHF. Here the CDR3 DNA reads TGTGCCAGCAGTTACTCTAGCGGGAGGGTCCACTTC.

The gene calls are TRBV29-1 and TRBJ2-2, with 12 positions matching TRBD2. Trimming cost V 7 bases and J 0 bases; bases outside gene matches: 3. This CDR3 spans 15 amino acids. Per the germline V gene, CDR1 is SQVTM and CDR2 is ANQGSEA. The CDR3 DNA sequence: TGCAGCGCGACTAGCGGGGGTGCGAACACCGGGGAGCTGTTTTTT. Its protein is CSATSGGANTGELFF.

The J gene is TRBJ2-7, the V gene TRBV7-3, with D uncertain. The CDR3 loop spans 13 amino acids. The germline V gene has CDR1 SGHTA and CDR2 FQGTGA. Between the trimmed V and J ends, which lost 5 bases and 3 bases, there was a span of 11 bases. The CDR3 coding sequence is TGTGCCAGCAGCCCGAAGGCCGACTACGAGCAGTACTTC. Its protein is CASSPKADYEQYF.

CDR3 nucleotides: TGCGCCAGCAGCTTGAGGCCGTCCACCTCCTACGAGCAGTACTTC. Translation gives CASSLRPSTSYEQYF. This rearrangement joins TRBV5-1 to TRBJ2-7; D is unclear. CDR1 and CDR2 from the germline V gene are SGHRS and YFSETQ. The CDR3 length is 15 residues. The V and J ends lost 1 base and 0 bases respectively, with 11 bases between them. Full variable domain (rest looked up from reference TRBV5-1 and TRBJ2-7): KAGVTQTPRYLIKTRGQQVTLSCSPISGHRSVSWYQQTPGQGLQFLFEYFSETQRNKGNFPGRFSGRQFSNSRSEMNVSTLELGDSALYLCASSLRPSTSYEQYFGPGTRLTVT.

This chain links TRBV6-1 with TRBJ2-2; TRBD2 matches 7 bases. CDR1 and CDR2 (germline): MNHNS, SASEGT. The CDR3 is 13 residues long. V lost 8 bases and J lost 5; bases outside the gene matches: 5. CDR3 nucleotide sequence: TGTGCCAGCGAAGGGAGGGGAACCGGGGAGCTGTTTTTT. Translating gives CASEGRGTGELFF.

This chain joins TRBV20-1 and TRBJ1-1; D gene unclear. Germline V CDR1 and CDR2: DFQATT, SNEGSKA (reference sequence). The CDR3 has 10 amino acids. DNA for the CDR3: TGCAGCACATTTCGGACTGAAGCTTTCTTT. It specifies CSTFRTEAFF.

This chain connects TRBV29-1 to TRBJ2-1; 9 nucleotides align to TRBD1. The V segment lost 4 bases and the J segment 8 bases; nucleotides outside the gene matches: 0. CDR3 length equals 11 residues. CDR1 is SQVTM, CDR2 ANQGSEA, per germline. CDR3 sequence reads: CSVGQGDEQFF. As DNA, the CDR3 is TGCAGCGTTGGACAGGGGGATGAGCAGTTCTTC.

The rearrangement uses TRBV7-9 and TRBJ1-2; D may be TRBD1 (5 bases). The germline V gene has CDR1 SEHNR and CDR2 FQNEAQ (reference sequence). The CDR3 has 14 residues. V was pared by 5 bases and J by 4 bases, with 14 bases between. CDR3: CASSPSAGGYGYTF. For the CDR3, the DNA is TGTGCCAGCAGCCCGTCGGCGGGGGGCTATGGCTACACCTTC.

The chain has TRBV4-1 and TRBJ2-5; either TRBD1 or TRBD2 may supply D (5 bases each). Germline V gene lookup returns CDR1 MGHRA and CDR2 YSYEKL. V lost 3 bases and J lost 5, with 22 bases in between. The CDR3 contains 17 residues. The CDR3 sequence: CASSHPSGRHSRETQYF. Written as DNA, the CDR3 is TGCGCCAGCAGCCACCCCTCGGGGCGGCACTCTCGGGAGACCCAGTACTTC.

CDR3 sequence reads: CASSSGQRPDYGYTF. As DNA, the CDR3 is TGTGCCAGCAGCTCGGGACAGCGACCGGACTATGGCTACACCTTC. The chain uses TRBV5-4 and TRBJ1-2; TRBD1 agrees at 7 bases. The CDR3 contains 15 residues. Looked up from germline, CDR1 is SGHNT and CDR2 is YYREEE (reference sequence). J lost 3 bases, V lost 3 bases, and 8 bases had no gene match.

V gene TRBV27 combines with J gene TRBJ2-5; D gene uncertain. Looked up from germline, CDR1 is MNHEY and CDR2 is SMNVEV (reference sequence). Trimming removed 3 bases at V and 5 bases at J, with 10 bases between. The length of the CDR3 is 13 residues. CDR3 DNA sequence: TGTGCCAGCAGTTTGTGGAATGGGGAGACCCAGTACTTC. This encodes CASSLWNGETQYF.

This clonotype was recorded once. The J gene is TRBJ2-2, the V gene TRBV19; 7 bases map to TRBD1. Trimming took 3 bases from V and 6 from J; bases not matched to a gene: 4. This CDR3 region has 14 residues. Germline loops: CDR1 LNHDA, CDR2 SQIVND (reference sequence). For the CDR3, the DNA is TGTGCCAGTAGTATTGGCGGACAGGCCGGGGAGCTGTTTTTT. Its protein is CASSIGGQAGELFF.

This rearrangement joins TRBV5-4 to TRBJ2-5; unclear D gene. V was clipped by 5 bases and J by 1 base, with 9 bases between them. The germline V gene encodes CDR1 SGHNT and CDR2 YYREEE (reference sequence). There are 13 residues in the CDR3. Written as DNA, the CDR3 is TGTGCCAGCAGTTTCTACGGCCAAGAGACCCAGTACTTC. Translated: CASSFYGQETQYF.

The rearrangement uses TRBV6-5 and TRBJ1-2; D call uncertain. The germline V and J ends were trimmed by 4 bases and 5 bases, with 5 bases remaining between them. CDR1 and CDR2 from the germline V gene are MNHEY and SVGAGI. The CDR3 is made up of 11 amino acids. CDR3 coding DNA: TGTGCCAGCAGTTCCGGGTATGGCTACACCTTC. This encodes CASSSGYGYTF.

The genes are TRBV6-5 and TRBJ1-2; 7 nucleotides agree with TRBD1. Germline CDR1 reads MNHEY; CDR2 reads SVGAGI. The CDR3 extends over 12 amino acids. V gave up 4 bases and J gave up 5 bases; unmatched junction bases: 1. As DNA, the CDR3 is TGTGCCAGCAGTTTGGGACAGTATGGCTACACCTTC. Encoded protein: CASSLGQYGYTF.

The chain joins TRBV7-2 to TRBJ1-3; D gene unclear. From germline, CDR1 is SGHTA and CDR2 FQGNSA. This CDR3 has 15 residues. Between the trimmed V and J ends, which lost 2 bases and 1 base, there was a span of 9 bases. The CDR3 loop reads CASSLQPDSGNTIYF. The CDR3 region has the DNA TGTGCCAGCAGCTTACAGCCAGATTCTGGAAACACCATATATTTT.

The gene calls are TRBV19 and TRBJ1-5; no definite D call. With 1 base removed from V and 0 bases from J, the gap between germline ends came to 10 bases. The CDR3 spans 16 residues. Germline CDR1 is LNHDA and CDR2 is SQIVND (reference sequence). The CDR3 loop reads CASSIARQTSNQPQHF. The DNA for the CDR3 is TGTGCCAGTAGTATAGCCCGCCAGACTAGCAATCAGCCCCAGCATTTT.

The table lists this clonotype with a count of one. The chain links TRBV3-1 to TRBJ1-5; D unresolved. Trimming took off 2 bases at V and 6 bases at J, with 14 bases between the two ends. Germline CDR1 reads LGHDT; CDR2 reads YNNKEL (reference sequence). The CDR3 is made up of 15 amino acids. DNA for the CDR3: TGTGCCAGCAGCCAAAAGCGGACTCCACCTCAGCCCCAGCATTTT. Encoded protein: CASSQKRTPPQPQHF.

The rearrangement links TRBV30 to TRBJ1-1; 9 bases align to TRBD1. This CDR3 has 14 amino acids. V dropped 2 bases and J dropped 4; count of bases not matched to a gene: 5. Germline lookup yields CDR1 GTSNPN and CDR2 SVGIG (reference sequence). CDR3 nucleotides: TGTGCCTGGAGTTTAGGGACAGGGAGCACTGAAGCTTTCTTT. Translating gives CAWSLGTGSTEAFF.

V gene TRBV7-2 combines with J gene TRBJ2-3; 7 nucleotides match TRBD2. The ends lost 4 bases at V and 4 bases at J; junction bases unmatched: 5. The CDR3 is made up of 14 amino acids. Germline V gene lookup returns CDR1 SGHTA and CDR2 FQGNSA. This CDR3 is CASSSPGGADTQYF. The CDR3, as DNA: TGTGCCAGCAGCTCACCGGGGGGAGCAGATACGCAGTATTTT.

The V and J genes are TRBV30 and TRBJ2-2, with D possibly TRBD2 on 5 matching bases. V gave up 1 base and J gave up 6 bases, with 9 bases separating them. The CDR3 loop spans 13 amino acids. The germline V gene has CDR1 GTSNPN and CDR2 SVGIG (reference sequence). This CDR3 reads CAWSATRAGELFF. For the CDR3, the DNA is TGTGCCTGGAGTGCCACTAGAGCCGGGGAGCTGTTTTTT.